This TCR beta chain was sequenced for a study of shared clonotypes between healthy human individuals. Looking at the study overall: CD4 naive and memory got three plates each, CD8 naive two, CD8 memory one.

Libraries were prepared by immunoSEQ multiplex PCR; TCRdb keeps only in-frame clonotypes and omits some of them. This repertoire shows about 2.1 million clones, over 85% found once; its top ten account for about 1.7%. Naive CD8 cells lacked CD45RO, underwent positive selection for CCR7 and left out terminally differentiated effector memory CD45RA+ cells. Donation came from healthy HIV-negative adults that had no recent acute infections or vaccinations. The V gene's germline CDR1 is MNHNS and CDR2 SASEGT. This CDR3 spans 13 amino acids. As concerns this clone: One end of the junction fails to match germline, which may point to a read error.

The sequence derives from a man younger than 30 in good health. Some clones in this sample may be carry-over from other donors' samples. The sequenced sample consisted of naive CD8+ T cells from PBMCs. The rearrangement uses TRBV6-1 and TRBJ1-4; TRBD1 is a possible D gene (6 bases). CDR3 region: CASSEGVNQKLFF. The CDR3, as DNA: TGTGCCAGCAGCGAGGGGGTTAATCAAAAACTGTTTTTT.